This T cell receptor beta chain was identified in a study of T cell repertoires in ileal Crohn's disease (dated by TCRdb to between 2017 and 2020). About the full investigation: Median disease duration was around 8 years, and around 35% of patients were identified as active smokers at the time of surgery. Surgery was performed for a complication in all patients, with stricturing disease in roughly 61% and penetrating disease in roughly 40%. About half of the patients received postoperative therapy: ten to eleven received thiopurines and over 15 received anti-TNF agents. TCR repertoire analysis was done in 57 Crohn's disease patients from a prospective multicentre cohort. The study was conducted in parallel with a multicentre cohort that was designed to identify predictors of early endoscopic recurrence following ileocolonic resection. Endoscopic postoperative recurrence was defined as a Rutgeerts score above i0. A total of 170 or so mucosal samples from 57 patients were sequenced, collected from several sites on the surgical specimen and at postoperative endoscopy.

Including the terminal cysteine and phenylalanine, the CDR3 comprises 17 residues. The kept DNA is CDR3 alone, 51 bases in frame from the first base. Taken from the germline V gene (reference sequence), the CDR1 and CDR2 loops are LNHNV and YYDKDF. V lost 0 bases and J lost 8 bases, and the count of bases not matched to a germline gene is 8. Eligible patients were adults with ileal or ileocolonic Crohn's disease who had an indication for ileocolonic resection. Whole ileal mucosal biopsies were kept frozen at -80 degrees C prior to DNA extraction. Genomic DNA was extracted from frozen whole biopsies using a TRizol-based method and was quantified with a NanoDrop 2000 spectrophotometer. What the work shows at the level of the full study, not this receptor alone: Patients who were active smokers at surgery had a significantly higher proportion of clonal expansions than non-smokers (about 25% vs 18%, p=0.02). Mucosal CD4 and CD8 T cells were sorted and sequenced only in a subgroup of patients, the size of which was not stated. Compared with CD4 T cells, sorted CD8 T cells held more high-frequency clones, which suggests that the mucosal expansions were mostly CD8. Endoscopic recurrence was found to be associated with higher high-frequency clone percentages at surgery, and recurrence was observed in all patients with clonality above 26.8% (18/57).

Notes on this clone: Which antigen it targets is not known. Nothing much larger sits one base from this clone, and base qualities are not available.

Roughly 540 nanograms of biopsy DNA per sample were submitted for commercial TCRB immunosequencing. Adaptive Biotechnology amplified the CDR3 regions from genomic DNA with a two-step multiplex PCR designed to control amplification bias. Primers covering every V and J gene segment were used in the first PCR, while barcodes and Illumina adapters were added in the second PCR. CDR3 libraries were sequenced on an Illumina instrument. On the authors' methods: The analysis used both the pipelines supplied by the vendor and custom analysis of the raw data in R/Bioconductor with R version 3.3.0. Clonality, which ranges from 0 to 1, was calculated as the inverse of the normalised Shannon entropy across all productive clones. High-frequency clones were defined as the repertoire share of the top 100 clones, retaining only clones passing a 95% confidence test. Repertoire diversity was measured with the Simpson index, and overlap between samples was measured with the Morisita-Horn index. In TCRdb, the immuneACCESS table is reduced to in-frame sequences with V and J assigned. These tables do not hold every clone; where another copy was compared, an unresolved V gene accounts for under half, and the others remain unexplained. V and J calls and clone size are as listed in that table; D and trimming were resolved from the DNA. In this sample the table shows several thousand clones, approximately 80% of which occur a single time. The ten largest clones add up to under 3% of the sample.

What was sequenced was ileal tissue. The TCR originated in an adult with Crohn's disease. The V and J segments used are TRBV15 and TRBJ2-1; TRBD2 lines up with 12 middle nucleotides. The DNA sequence is as follows: TGTGCCACCAGCAGAGATATGACTAGCGGGAGTATTCATGAGCAGTTCTTC. Its protein reads: CATSRDMTSGSIHEQFF.